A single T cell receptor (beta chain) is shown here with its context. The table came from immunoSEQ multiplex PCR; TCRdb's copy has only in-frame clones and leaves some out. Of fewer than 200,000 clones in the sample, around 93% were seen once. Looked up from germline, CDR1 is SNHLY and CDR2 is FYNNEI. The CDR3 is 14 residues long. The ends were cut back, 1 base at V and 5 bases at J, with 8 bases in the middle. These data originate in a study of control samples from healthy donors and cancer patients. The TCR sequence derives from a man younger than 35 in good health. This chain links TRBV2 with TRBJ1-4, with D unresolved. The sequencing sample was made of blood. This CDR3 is CASSEGVVNEKLFF. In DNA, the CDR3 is TGTGCCAGCAGTGAAGGGGTGGTGAATGAAAAACTGTTTTTT.